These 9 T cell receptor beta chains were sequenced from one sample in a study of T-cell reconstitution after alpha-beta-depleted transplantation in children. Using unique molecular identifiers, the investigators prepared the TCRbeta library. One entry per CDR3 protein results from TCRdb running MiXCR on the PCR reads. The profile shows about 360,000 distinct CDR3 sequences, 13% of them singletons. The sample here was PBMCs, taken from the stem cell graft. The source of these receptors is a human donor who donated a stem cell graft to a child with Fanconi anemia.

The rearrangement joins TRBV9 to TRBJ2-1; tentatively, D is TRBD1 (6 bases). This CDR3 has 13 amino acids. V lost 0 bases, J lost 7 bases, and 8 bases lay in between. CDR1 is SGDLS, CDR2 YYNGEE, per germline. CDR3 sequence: CASSVGGQNEQFF. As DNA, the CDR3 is TGTGCCAGCAGCGTAGGGGGGCAGAATGAGCAGTTCTTC.

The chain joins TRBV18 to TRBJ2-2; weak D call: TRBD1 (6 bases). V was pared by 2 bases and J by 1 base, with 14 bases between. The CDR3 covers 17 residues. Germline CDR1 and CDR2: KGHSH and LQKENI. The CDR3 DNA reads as TGTGCCAGCTCACCAGCAGGGGCAGCCCGGAACACCGGGGAGCTGTTTTTT. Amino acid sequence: CASSPAGAARNTGELFF.

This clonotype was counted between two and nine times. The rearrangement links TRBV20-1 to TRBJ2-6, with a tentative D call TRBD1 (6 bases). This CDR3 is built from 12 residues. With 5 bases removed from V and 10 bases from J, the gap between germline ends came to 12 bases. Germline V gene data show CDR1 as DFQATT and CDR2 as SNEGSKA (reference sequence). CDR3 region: CSALLDRNVLTF. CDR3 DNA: TGCAGTGCTCTTTTGGACAGAAACGTCCTGACTTTC.

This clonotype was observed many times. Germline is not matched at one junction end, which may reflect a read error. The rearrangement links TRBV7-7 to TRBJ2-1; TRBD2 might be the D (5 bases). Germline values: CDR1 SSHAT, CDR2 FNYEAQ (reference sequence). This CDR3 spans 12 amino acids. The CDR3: CASSPGLGEQFF. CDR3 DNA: TGTGCTAGCAGCCCCGGACTCGGGGAGCAGTTCTTC.

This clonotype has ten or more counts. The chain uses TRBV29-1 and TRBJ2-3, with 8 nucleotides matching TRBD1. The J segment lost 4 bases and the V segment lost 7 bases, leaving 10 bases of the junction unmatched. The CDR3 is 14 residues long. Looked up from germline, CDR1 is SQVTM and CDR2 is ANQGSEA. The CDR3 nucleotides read TGCAGCGCTACGGACAGGGTTAATCCAGATACGCAGTATTTT. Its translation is CSATDRVNPDTQYF.

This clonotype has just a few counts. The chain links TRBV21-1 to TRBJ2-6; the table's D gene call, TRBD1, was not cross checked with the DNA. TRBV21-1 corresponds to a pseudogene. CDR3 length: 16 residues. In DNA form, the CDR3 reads TGTGCCAGTAGCACGGGGCCGGGCTCTGGGGCCAACGTCCTGACTTTC. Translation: CASSTGPGSGANVLTF.

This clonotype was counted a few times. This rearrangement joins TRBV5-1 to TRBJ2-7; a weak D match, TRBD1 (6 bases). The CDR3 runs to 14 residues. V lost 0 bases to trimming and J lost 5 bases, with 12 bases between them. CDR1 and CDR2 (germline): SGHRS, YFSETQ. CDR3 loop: CASSLEGVADEQYF. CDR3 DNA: TGCGCCAGCAGCTTGGAGGGGGTAGCCGACGAGCAGTACTTC.

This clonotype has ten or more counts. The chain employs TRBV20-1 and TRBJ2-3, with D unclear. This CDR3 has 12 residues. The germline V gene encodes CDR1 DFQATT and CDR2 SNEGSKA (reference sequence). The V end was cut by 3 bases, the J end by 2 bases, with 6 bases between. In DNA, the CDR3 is TGCAGTGCTAGCGGAGACACAGATACGCAGTATTTT. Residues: CSASGDTDTQYF.

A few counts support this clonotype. The CDR3 protein is CSARNGDTQYF. The CDR3 DNA is TGCAGTGCTAGAAACGGGGATACGCAGTATTTT. The chain carries TRBV20-1 and TRBJ2-3; D unclear. V lost 2 bases to trimming and J lost 6 bases, with 6 bases between them. Germline loops: CDR1 DFQATT, CDR2 SNEGSKA (reference sequence). The CDR3 length is 11 residues.